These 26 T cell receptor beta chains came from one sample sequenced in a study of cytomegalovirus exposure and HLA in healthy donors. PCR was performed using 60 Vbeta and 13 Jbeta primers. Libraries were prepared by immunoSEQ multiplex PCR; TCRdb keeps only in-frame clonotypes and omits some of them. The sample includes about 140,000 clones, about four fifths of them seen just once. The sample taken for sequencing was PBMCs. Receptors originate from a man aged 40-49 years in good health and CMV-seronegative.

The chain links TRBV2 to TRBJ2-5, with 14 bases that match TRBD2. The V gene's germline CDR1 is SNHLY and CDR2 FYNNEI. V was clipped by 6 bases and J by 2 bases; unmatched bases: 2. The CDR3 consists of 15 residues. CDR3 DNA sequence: TGTGCCAGCAGCGGGACTAGCGGGGGTCAAGAGACCCAGTACTTC. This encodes CASSGTSGGQETQYF.

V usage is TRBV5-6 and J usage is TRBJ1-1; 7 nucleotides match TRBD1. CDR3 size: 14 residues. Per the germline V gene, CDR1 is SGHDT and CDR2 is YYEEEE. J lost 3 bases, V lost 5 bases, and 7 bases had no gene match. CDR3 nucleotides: TGTGCCAGCAGTCGAACAGGGGTCGACACTGAAGCTTTCTTT. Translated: CASSRTGVDTEAFF.

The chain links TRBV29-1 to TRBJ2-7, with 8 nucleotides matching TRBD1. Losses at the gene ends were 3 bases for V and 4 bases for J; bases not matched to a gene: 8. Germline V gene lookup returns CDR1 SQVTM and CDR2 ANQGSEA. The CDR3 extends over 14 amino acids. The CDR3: CSVDLDREGYEQYF. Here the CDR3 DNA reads TGCAGCGTTGACCTGGACAGGGAAGGGTACGAGCAGTACTTC.

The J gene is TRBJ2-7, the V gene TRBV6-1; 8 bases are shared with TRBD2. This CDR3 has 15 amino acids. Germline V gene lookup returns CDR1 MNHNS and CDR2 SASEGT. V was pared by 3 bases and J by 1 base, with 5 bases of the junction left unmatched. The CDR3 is CASSDTGGGSYEQYF. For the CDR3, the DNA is TGTGCCAGCAGTGATACAGGCGGGGGGTCCTACGAGCAGTACTTC.

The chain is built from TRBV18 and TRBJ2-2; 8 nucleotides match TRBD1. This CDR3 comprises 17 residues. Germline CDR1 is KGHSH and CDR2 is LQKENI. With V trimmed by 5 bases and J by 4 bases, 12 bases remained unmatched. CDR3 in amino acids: CASSFQGQGSGTGELFF. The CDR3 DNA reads TGTGCCAGCTCATTTCAAGGACAGGGTAGTGGCACCGGGGAGCTGTTTTTT.

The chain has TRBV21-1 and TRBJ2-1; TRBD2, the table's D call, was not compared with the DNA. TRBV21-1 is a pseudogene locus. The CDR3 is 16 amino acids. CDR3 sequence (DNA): TGTGCCAGCAGCGACCCTTCTAGCGGGGGGAGGTATGAGCAGTTCTTC. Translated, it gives CASSDPSSGGRYEQFF.

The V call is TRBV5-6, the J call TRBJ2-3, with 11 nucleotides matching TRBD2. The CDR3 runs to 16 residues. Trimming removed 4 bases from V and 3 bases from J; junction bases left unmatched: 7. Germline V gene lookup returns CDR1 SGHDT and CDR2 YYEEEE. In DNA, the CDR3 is TGTGCCAGCAGCCGTAGGCCTAGCGGGGGGACAGATACGCAGTATTTT. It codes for CASSRRPSGGTDTQYF.

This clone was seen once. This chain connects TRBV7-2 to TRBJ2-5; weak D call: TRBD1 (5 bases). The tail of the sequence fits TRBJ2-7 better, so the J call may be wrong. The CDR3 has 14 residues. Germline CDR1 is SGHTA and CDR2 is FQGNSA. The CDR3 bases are TGTGCCAGCAGCCTCGGACACGCCTCCTACGAGCAGTACTTC. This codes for CASSLGHASYEQYF.

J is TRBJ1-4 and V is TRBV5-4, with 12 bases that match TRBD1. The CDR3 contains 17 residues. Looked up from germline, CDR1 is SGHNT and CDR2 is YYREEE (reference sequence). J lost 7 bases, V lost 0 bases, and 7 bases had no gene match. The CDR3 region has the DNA TGTGCCAGCAGCTTGGGAGGGACAGGGGGCGTTTTTGAAAAACTGTTTTTT. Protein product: CASSLGGTGGVFEKLFF.

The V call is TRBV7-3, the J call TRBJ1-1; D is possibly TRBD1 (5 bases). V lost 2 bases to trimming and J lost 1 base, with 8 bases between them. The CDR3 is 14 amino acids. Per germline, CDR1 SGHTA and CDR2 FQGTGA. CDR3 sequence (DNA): TGTGCCAGCAGCTTACAGGGTACGAACACTGAAGCTTTCTTT. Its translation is CASSLQGTNTEAFF.

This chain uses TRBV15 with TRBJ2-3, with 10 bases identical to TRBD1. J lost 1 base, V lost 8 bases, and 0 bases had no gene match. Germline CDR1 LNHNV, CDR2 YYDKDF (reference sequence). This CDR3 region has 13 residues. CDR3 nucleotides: TGTGCCACCGGGACAGGGGGCACAGATACGCAGTATTTT. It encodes CATGTGGTDTQYF.

In nucleotides, the CDR3 is TGCGCCAGCAGCTTGGAATCCGAGGGTTTAGGGCGTTCACCCCTCCACTTT. This codes for CASSLESEGLGRSPLHF. The J gene is TRBJ1-6, the V gene TRBV5-1; D ambiguous. With 0 bases removed from V and 9 bases from J, the gap between germline ends came to 19 bases. In germline, CDR1 is SGHRS, CDR2 YFSETQ. The CDR3 sequence is 17 residues long. Using reference TRBV5-1 and TRBJ1-6 for the parts outside the CDR3, the full variable domain is KAGVTQTPRYLIKTRGQQVTLSCSPISGHRSVSWYQQTPGQGLQFLFEYFSETQRNKGNFPGRFSGRQFSNSRSEMNVSTLELGDSALYLCASSLESEGLGRSPLHFGNGTRLTVT.

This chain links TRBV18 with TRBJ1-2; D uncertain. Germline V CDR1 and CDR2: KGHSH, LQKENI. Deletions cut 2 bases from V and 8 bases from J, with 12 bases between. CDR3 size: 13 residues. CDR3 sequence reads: CASSPEGGGGYTF. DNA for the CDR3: TGTGCCAGCTCACCAGAGGGCGGAGGAGGCTACACCTTC. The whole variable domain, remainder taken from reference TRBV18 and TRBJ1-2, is NAGVMQNPRHLVRRRGQEARLRCSPMKGHSHVYWYRQLPEEGLKFMVYLQKENIIDESGMPKERFSAEFPKEGPSILRIQQVVRGDSAAYFCASSPEGGGGYTFGSGTRLTVV.

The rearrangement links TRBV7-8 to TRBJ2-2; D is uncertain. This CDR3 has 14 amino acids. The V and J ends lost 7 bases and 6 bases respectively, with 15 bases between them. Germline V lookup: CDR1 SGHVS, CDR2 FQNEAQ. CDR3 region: CASIPVPRAGELFF. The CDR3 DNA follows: TGTGCCAGCATCCCGGTGCCCCGGGCCGGGGAGCTGTTTTTT.

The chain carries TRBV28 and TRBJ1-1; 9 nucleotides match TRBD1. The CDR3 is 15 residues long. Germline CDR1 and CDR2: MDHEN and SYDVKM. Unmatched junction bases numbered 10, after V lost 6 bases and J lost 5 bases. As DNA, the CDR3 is TGTGCCAGCAGGGGCCGGGACAGGGCCAATACTGAAGCTTTCTTT. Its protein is CASRGRDRANTEAFF. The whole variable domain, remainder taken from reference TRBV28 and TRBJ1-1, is DVKVTQSSRYLVKRTGEKVFLECVQDMDHENMFWYRQDPGLGLRLIYFSYDVKMKEKGDIPEGYSVSREKKERFSLILESASTNQTSMYLCASRGRDRANTEAFFGQGTRLTVV.

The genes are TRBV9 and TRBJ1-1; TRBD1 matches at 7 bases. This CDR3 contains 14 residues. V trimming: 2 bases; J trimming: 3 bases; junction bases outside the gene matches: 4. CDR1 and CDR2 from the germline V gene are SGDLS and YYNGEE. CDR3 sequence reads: CASSVRDSYTEAFF. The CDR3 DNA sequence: TGTGCCAGCAGCGTGCGGGACAGTTACACTGAAGCTTTCTTT.

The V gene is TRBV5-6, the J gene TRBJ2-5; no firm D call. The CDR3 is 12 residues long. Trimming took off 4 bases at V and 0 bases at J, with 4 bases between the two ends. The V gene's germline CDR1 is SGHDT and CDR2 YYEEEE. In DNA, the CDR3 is TGTGCCAGCAGCCCGTACCAAGAGACCCAGTACTTC. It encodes CASSPYQETQYF.

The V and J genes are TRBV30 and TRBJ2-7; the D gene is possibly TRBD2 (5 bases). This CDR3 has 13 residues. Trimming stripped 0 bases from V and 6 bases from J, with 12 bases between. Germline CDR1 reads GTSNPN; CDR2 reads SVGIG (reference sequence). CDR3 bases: TGTGCCTGGAGTGTAGGGTGGGCGGGCGAGCAGTACTTC. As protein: CAWSVGWAGEQYF.

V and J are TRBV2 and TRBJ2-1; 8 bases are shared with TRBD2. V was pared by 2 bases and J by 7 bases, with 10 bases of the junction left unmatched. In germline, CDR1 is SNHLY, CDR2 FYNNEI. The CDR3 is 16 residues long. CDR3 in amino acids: CASSELKRLAMNEQFF. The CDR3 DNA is TGTGCCAGCAGTGAATTGAAGCGACTAGCGATGAATGAGCAGTTCTTC.

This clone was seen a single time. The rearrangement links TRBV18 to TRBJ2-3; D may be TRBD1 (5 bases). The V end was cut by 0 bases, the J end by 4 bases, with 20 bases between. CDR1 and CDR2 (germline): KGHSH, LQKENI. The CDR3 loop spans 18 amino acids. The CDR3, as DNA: TGTGCCAGCTCACCACCTAGGGTAAGGGGATTCGGTGCAGATACGCAGTATTTT. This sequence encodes CASSPPRVRGFGADTQYF.

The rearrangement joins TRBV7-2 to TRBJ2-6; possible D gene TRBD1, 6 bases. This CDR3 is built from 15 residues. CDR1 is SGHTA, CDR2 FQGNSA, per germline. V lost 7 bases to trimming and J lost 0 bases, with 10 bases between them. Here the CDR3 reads CASISDSSGANVLTF. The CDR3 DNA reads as TGTGCCAGCATCTCGGACAGCTCTGGGGCCAACGTCCTGACTTTC.

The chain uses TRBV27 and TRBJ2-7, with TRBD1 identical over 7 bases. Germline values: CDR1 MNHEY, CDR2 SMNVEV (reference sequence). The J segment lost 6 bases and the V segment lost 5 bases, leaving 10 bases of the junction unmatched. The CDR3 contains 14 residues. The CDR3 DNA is TGTGCCAGCAGTATTGGACAGGCCGTGAGCGAGCAGTACTTC. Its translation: CASSIGQAVSEQYF.

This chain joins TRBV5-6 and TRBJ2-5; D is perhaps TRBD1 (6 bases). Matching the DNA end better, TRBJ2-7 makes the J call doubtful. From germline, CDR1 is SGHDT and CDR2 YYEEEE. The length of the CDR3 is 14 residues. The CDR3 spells CASSSLPTGYEQYF. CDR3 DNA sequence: TGTGCCAGCAGCTCCCTCCCCACAGGGTACGAGCAGTACTTC.

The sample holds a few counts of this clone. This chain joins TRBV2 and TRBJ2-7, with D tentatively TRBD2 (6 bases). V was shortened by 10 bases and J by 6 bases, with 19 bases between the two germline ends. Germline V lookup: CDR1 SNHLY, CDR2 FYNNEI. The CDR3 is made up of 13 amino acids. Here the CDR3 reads CATRSGLNIEQYF. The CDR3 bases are TGTGCCACCAGGTCAGGACTAAATATCGAGCAGTACTTC.

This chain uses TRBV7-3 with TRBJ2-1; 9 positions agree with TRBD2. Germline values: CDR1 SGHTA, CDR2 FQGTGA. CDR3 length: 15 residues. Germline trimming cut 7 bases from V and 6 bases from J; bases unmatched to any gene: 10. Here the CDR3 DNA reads TGTGCCAGCAAAGGGGTTGCGGGGGGGCCCAATGAGCAGTTCTTC. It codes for CASKGVAGGPNEQFF.

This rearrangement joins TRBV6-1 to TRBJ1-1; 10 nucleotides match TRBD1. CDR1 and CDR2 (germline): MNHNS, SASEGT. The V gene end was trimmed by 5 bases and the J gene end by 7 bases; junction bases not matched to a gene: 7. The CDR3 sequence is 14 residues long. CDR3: CASSKDRGGLEAFF. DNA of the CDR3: TGTGCCAGCAGTAAGGACAGGGGGGGTCTTGAAGCTTTCTTT.